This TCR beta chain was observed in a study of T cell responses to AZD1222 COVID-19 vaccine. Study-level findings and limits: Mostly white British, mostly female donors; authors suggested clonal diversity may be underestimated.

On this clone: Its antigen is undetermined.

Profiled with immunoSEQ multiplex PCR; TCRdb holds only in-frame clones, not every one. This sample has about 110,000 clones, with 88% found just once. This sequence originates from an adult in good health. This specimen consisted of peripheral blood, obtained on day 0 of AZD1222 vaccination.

CDR3 in amino acids: CASSPRASGDEQYF. CDR3 coding DNA: TGTGCCAGCTCACCACGGGCCAGCGGAGACGAGCAGTACTTC. The V call is TRBV18, the J call TRBJ2-7; D is possibly TRBD2 (5 bases). The CDR3 totals 14 residues. V gave up 1 base and J gave up 5 bases, with 12 bases separating them. Per germline, CDR1 KGHSH and CDR2 LQKENI.